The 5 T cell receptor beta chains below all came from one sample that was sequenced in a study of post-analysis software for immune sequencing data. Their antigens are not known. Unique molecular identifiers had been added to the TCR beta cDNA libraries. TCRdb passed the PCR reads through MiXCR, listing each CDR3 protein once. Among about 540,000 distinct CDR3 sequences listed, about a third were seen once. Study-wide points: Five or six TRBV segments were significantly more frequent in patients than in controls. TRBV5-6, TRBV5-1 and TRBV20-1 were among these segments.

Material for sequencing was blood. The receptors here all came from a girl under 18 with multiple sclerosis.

The CDR3 DNA follows: TGCAGTGCTTCCTACAGGGGCAATCAGCCCCAGCATTTT. Amino acids: CSASYRGNQPQHF. The chain uses TRBV20-1 and TRBJ1-5; possibly TRBD1 for D (6 bases). The V end lost 5 bases, the J end lost 2 bases, and 10 bases lay between the germline ends. The CDR3 runs to 13 residues. CDR1 and CDR2 from the germline V gene are DFQATT and SNEGSKA (reference sequence).

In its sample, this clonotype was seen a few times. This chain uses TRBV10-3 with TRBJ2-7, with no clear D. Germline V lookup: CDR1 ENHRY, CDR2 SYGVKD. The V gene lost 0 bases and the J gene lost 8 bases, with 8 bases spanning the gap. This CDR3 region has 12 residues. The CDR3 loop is CAISESQVQQYF. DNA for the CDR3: TGTGCCATCAGTGAGTCCCAGGTCCAGCAGTACTTC.

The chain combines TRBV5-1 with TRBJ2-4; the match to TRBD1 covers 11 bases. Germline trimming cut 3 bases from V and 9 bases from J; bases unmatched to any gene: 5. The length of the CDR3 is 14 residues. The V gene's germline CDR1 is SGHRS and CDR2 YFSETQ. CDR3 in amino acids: CASSSGQGGGIQYF. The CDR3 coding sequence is TGCGCCAGCAGCTCGGGACAGGGGGGCGGCATTCAGTACTTC. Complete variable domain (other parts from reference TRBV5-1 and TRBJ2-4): KAGVTQTPRYLIKTRGQQVTLSCSPISGHRSVSWYQQTPGQGLQFLFEYFSETQRNKGNFPGRFSGRQFSNSRSEMNVSTLELGDSALYLCASSSGQGGGIQYFGAGTRLSVL.

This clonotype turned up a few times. CDR3 protein: CASSSNNRGGRYEQYF. As DNA, the CDR3 is TGTGCCAGCAGCTCTAACAACCGGGGGGGCCGCTACGAGCAGTACTTC. The chain recombines TRBV5-6 with TRBJ2-7; 8 bases are a match to TRBD2. V lost 3 bases and J lost 3; bases outside the gene matches: 11. This CDR3 region has 16 residues. The germline CDR1 and CDR2 sequences are SGHDT and YYEEEE. The variable domain in full, completed from reference TRBV5-6 and TRBJ2-7, reads DAGVTQSPTHLIKTRGQQVTLRCSPKSGHDTVSWYQQALGQGPQFIFQYYEEEERQRGNFPDRFSGHQFPNYSSELNVNALLLGDSALYLCASSSNNRGGRYEQYFGPGTRLTVT.

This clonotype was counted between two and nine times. CDR3 in DNA: TGCAGTGCTCTGGACAGGTCGTCCTACAATGAGCAGTTCTTC. Protein sequence: CSALDRSSYNEQFF. The chain carries TRBV20-1 and TRBJ2-1; 7 positions agree with TRBD1. The CDR3 loop spans 14 amino acids. J lost 1 base, V lost 5 bases, and 5 bases had no gene match. CDR1 and CDR2 from the germline V gene are DFQATT and SNEGSKA (reference sequence).